Below, 26 T cell receptor beta chains from the same sample are listed, as sequenced in a study of cytomegalovirus exposure and HLA in healthy donors. PCR employed 60 Vbeta and 13 Jbeta primers. Produced via immunoSEQ multiplex PCR; TCRdb's table is partial and in-frame only. This listing includes 45,000 to 70,000 clones. Material: PBMCs. The receptor source for this set is a woman aged 45-60 years in good health and CMV-seropositive.

This chain connects TRBV5-4 to TRBJ2-1; 7 nucleotides line up with TRBD2. The junction had 10 bases not matched to a gene; V was cut back by 4 bases and J by 3 bases. Per the germline V gene, CDR1 is SGHNT and CDR2 is YYREEE (reference sequence). The CDR3 sequence is 16 residues long. CDR3 bases: TGTGCCAGCAGCGGTGGTGGGACTACGGTCTACAATGAGCAGTTCTTC. Amino acids: CASSGGGTTVYNEQFF.

This chain joins TRBV11-2 and TRBJ2-3; 8 positions agree with TRBD2. Trimming removed 2 bases from V and 6 bases from J; junction bases left unmatched: 7. Germline V gene data show CDR1 as SGHAT and CDR2 as FQNNGV. This CDR3 comprises 15 residues. The CDR3 DNA sequence: TGTGCCAGCAGCTTATTGGGCGGGAGGTTGGATACGCAGTATTTT. This codes for CASSLLGGRLDTQYF.

This chain joins TRBV5-5 and TRBJ1-1; D uncertain. The V gene lost 2 bases and the J gene lost 3 bases, with 8 bases spanning the gap. The CDR3 consists of 13 residues. Germline V gene data show CDR1 as SGHKS and CDR2 as YYEKEE (reference sequence). In nucleotides, the CDR3 is TGTGCCAGCAGCTTTTCACAGCACACTGAAGCTTTCTTT. Protein product: CASSFSQHTEAFF.

The rearrangement uses TRBV25-1 and TRBJ2-1; tentatively, D is TRBD1 (6 bases). The V gene's germline CDR1 is MGHDK and CDR2 SYGVNS. The CDR3 covers 13 residues. Trimming removed 5 bases from V and 8 bases from J, with 13 bases in between. The CDR3 reads CASSQGWGHEQFF. CDR3 nucleotide sequence: TGTGCCAGCAGTCAGGGTTGGGGGCATGAGCAGTTCTTC.

V usage is TRBV30 and J usage is TRBJ2-1; 9 bases line up with TRBD2. Germline lookup yields CDR1 GTSNPN and CDR2 SVGIG (reference sequence). This CDR3 spans 16 amino acids. The V and J ends lost 5 bases and 7 bases, in that order; junction bases with no gene match: 15. The CDR3 DNA follows: TGTGCCTGGGAGGTGGGGGCTAGCGGGACGCATAATGAGCAGTTCTTC. It yields the protein CAWEVGASGTHNEQFF.

The genes are TRBV6-1 and TRBJ2-1, with 13 bases that match TRBD2. V shed 6 bases and J 5 bases; nucleotides not matched to a gene: 4. Per germline, CDR1 MNHNS and CDR2 SASEGT. The CDR3 extends over 15 amino acids. The CDR3 region has the DNA TGTGCCAGCAGAACCGGGACTAGCGGGGACAATGAGCAGTTCTTC. Its translation: CASRTGTSGDNEQFF.

Concerning this clone: The same CDR3 can be traced to other DNA sequences in this sample. This chain uses TRBV4-1 with TRBJ1-5; maybe TRBD1 (5 bases). Trimming took off 0 bases at V and 4 bases at J, with 13 bases between the two ends. The CDR3 length is 16 residues. The germline CDR1 and CDR2 sequences are MGHRA and YSYEKL. The CDR3 region has the DNA TGCGCCAGCAGCCAAGACGGGCAGGGCGGAAATCAGCCCCAGCATTTT. It translates to CASSQDGQGGNQPQHF.

The genes are TRBV18 and TRBJ2-1; 7 bases align to TRBD1. The CDR3 extends over 14 amino acids. The trim removed 6 bases at V and 5 bases at J, leaving 7 bases unmatched. The germline gives CDR1 KGHSH, CDR2 LQKENI. The CDR3 nucleotides are TGTGCCAGCTCTCTGGACAGGTCTAACAATGAGCAGTTCTTC. Protein sequence: CASSLDRSNNEQFF. The entire variable domain, with the rest obtained from reference TRBV18 and TRBJ2-1, is as follows: NAGVMQNPRHLVRRRGQEARLRCSPMKGHSHVYWYRQLPEEGLKFMVYLQKENIIDESGMPKERFSAEFPKEGPSILRIQQVVRGDSAAYFCASSLDRSNNEQFFGPGTRLTVL.

The V gene is TRBV7-2, the J gene TRBJ1-3, with D possibly being TRBD1 (6 bases). This CDR3 region has 18 residues. Germline values: CDR1 SGHTA, CDR2 FQGNSA. Trimming left V 4 bases short and J 0 bases short, with 19 bases between. CDR3 amino acids: CASSYLGTLTRSGNTIYF. The CDR3 DNA is TGTGCCAGCAGCTACCTCGGGACACTGACCCGCTCTGGAAACACCATATATTTT.

The V call is TRBV27, the J call TRBJ1-3; weak D call: TRBD1 (5 bases). The CDR3 loop spans 16 amino acids. Trimming removed 4 bases at V and 4 bases at J, with 17 bases between. Germline CDR1 reads MNHEY; CDR2 reads SMNVEV (reference sequence). This CDR3 reads CASSSRGGIGGNTIYF. For the CDR3, the DNA is TGTGCCAGCAGTTCCCGCGGGGGGATAGGCGGAAACACCATATATTTT.

This chain connects TRBV20-1 to TRBJ1-1; a weak D match, TRBD1 (5 bases). With 3 bases removed from V and 9 bases from J, the gap between germline ends came to 8 bases. Germline V lookup: CDR1 DFQATT, CDR2 SNEGSKA (reference sequence). There are 10 residues in the CDR3. The CDR3 here is CSASGAKAFF. In DNA, the CDR3 is TGCAGTGCTAGTGGGGCGAAAGCTTTCTTT.

The chain employs TRBV18 and TRBJ1-1; D call uncertain. Trimming pared 6 bases from V and 0 bases from J, leaving 17 bases between. Germline-derived CDR1 and CDR2 are KGHSH and LQKENI. This CDR3 comprises 16 residues. The CDR3 region is CASSRLSVSMNTEAFF. The CDR3, as DNA: TGTGCCAGCTCCCGGCTAAGCGTCTCCATGAACACTGAAGCTTTCTTT.

The chain recombines TRBV9 with TRBJ1-4; D is uncertain. Germline assignment: CDR1 SGDLS and CDR2 YYNGEE. Trimming left V 3 bases short and J 6 bases short, with 12 bases between. This CDR3 is built from 14 residues. In DNA, the CDR3 is TGTGCCAGCAGCGAAGAGGGATTTGATGAAAAACTGTTTTTT. Protein: CASSEEGFDEKLFF.

This chain connects TRBV5-6 to TRBJ2-5; 10 bases map to TRBD1. In germline, CDR1 is SGHDT, CDR2 YYEEEE. The CDR3 contains 16 residues. The trim removed 4 bases at V and 3 bases at J, leaving 9 bases unmatched. CDR3: CASSQPGTGDEETQYF. In DNA form, the CDR3 reads TGTGCCAGCAGCCAACCCGGGACAGGGGATGAAGAGACCCAGTACTTC.

The chain uses TRBV13 and TRBJ1-4, with TRBD1 matching 10 bases. The ends lost 4 bases at V and 2 bases at J; junction bases unmatched: 7. CDR1 is PRHDT and CDR2 is FYEKMQ in the germline V gene (reference sequence). This CDR3 has 17 residues. CDR3 sequence reads: CASSSRTGQGTNEKLFF. Here the CDR3 DNA reads TGTGCCAGCAGCTCGCGAACGGGACAGGGGACTAATGAAAAACTGTTTTTT.

Comments on this clone: Other DNA variants within this sample encode the same CDR3. The chain recombines TRBV5-1 with TRBJ2-7; D gene ambiguous. CDR3 length: 14 amino acids. Germline V gene sequence: CDR1 SGHRS, CDR2 YFSETQ. The germline V and J ends were trimmed by 0 bases and 2 bases, with 9 bases remaining between them. The CDR3 region has the DNA TGCGCCAGCAGCTTGGCCTCAGGCACCTACGAGCAGTACTTC. Translating gives CASSLASGTYEQYF.

CDR3 bases: TGTGCCAGCAGCTTGGACAAGTACGAGCAGTACTTC. It translates to CASSLDKYEQYF. J is TRBJ2-7 and V is TRBV2, with a weak D call TRBD1 (5 bases). Germline CDR1 and CDR2: SNHLY and FYNNEI. The V and J ends lost 6 bases and 4 bases respectively, with 10 bases between them. The CDR3 runs to 12 residues. The full variable domain, completed using reference TRBV2 and TRBJ2-7, is EPEVTQTPSHQVTQMGQEVILRCVPISNHLYFYWYRQILGQKVEFLVSFYNNEISEKSEIFDDQFSVERPDGSNFTLKIRSTKLEDSAMYFCASSLDKYEQYFGPGTRLTVT.

The V call is TRBV28, the J call TRBJ1-4; weak D call: TRBD1 (6 bases). Germline loops: CDR1 MDHEN, CDR2 SYDVKM. The V gene lost 7 bases and the J gene lost 5 bases, with 20 bases spanning the gap. This CDR3 has 16 residues. The CDR3 reads CASTSPGDRPNEKLFF. The CDR3 DNA sequence: TGTGCCAGCACCTCTCCCGGTGACAGGCCAAATGAAAAACTGTTTTTT. Full variable domain (outside the CDR3, taken from reference TRBV28 and TRBJ1-4): DVKVTQSSRYLVKRTGEKVFLECVQDMDHENMFWYRQDPGLGLRLIYFSYDVKMKEKGDIPEGYSVSREKKERFSLILESASTNQTSMYLCASTSPGDRPNEKLFFGSGTQLSVL.

The gene calls are TRBV7-2 and TRBJ2-3; D may be TRBD1 (5 bases). Trimming cost V 1 base and J 5 bases, with 10 bases left between them. CDR3 length: 14 residues. The germline CDR1 and CDR2 sequences are SGHTA and FQGNSA. The CDR3 DNA follows: TGTGCCAGCAGCTTAGGACAGAAGCAAGATACGCAGTATTTT. Encoded protein: CASSLGQKQDTQYF.

The V and J genes are TRBV6-6 and TRBJ1-1; D unresolved. Germline V gene data show CDR1 as MNHNY and CDR2 as SVGAGI (reference sequence). The CDR3 length is 14 residues. V lost 2 bases, J lost 0 bases, and 7 bases lay in between. The CDR3 region is CASSYESLNTEAFF. CDR3 bases: TGTGCCAGCAGTTACGAGAGTTTGAACACTGAAGCTTTCTTT.

The chain couples TRBV7-9 to TRBJ1-1; D might be TRBD1 (5 bases). Trimming removed 5 bases at V and 6 bases at J, with 10 bases between. The CDR3 extends over 12 amino acids. CDR1 SEHNR and CDR2 FQNEAQ come from the germline V gene (reference sequence). The CDR3 DNA follows: TGTGCCAGCAGCACAGGACGGGCTGAAGCTTTCTTT. Its translation: CASSTGRAEAFF.

The chain uses TRBV10-1 and TRBJ2-1; a weak D match, TRBD2 (6 bases). Germline CDR1 and CDR2: WNHNN and SYGVQD (reference sequence). CDR3 size: 15 residues. V lost 5 bases to trimming and J lost 0 bases, with 11 bases between them. DNA of the CDR3: TGCGCCAGCAGTCGGGGGTCGAGCTCCTACAATGAGCAGTTCTTC. Encoded protein: CASSRGSSSYNEQFF.

The chain uses TRBV10-1 and TRBJ1-1; no firm D call. The CDR3 loop spans 12 amino acids. Between the trimmed V and J ends, which lost 3 bases and 8 bases, there was a span of 10 bases. CDR1 and CDR2 (germline): WNHNN, SYGVQD (reference sequence). CDR3 sequence reads: CASSDSGSEAFF. The CDR3 nucleotides read TGCGCCAGCAGTGATTCAGGCTCCGAAGCTTTCTTT.

This rearrangement joins TRBV30 to TRBJ2-3; 8 bases map to TRBD2. CDR3 length: 15 amino acids. Germline V lookup: CDR1 GTSNPN, CDR2 SVGIG (reference sequence). The trim removed 2 bases at V and 5 bases at J, leaving 9 bases unmatched. In DNA, the CDR3 is TGTGCCTGGAGTAAAGCGGGAGTCTTCAAAGATACGCAGTATTTT. The encoded protein is CAWSKAGVFKDTQYF.

This chain joins TRBV7-2 and TRBJ1-6, with TRBD1 matching over 7 bases. The CDR3 is 13 amino acids. Germline V lookup: CDR1 SGHTA, CDR2 FQGNSA. J gave up 12 bases and V 5 bases, and 7 bases lay outside the gene matches. CDR3 sequence (DNA): TGTGCCAGCAGCCGTCAGGGGGTTGGACCCCTCCACTTT. Protein product: CASSRQGVGPLHF.

The J gene is TRBJ1-1, the V gene TRBV19; D is ambiguous. Trimming stripped 4 bases from V and 1 base from J, with 10 bases between. This CDR3 has 14 residues. Germline V gene lookup returns CDR1 LNHDA and CDR2 SQIVND (reference sequence). The CDR3 DNA is TGTGCCAGTAGTAGCCTCTCAGGGAACACTGAAGCTTTCTTT. Amino acids: CASSSLSGNTEAFF.